This T cell receptor (beta chain) was retrieved from a study of blood T cell repertoires in COVID-19. About the research overall: Spain, Italy and the United States supplied samples that represented acute and convalescent COVID-19.

Trimming pared 4 bases from V and 0 bases from J, leaving 19 bases between. The V gene's germline CDR1 is SNHLY and CDR2 FYNNEI. This CDR3 region has 17 residues. Assay: immunoSEQ multiplex PCR; the TCRdb copy retains only in-frame clones and omits some. The sample has under 300,000 clones, 75% to 90% seen once; the top ten hold approximately 0.94%. Sequencing was performed on peripheral blood. The V call is TRBV2, the J call TRBJ2-7, with D perhaps matching TRBD1 (5 bases). The receptor comes from a woman aged 40 to 49 who had recovered from COVID-19. The CDR3 loop is CASSGLRTSSRSYEQYF. DNA of the CDR3: TGTGCCAGCAGTGGACTCCGGACATCCTCACGCTCCTACGAGCAGTACTTC.